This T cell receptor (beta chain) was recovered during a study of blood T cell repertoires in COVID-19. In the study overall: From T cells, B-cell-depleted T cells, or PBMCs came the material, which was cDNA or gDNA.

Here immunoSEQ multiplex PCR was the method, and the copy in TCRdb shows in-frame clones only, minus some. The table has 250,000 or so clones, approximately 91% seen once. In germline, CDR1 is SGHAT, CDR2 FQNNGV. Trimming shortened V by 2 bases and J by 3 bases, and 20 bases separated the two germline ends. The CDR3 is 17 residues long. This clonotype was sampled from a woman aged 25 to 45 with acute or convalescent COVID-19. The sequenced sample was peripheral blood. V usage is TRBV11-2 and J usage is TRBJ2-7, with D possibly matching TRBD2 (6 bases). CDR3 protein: CASSLPREVSRVYEQYF. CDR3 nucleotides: TGTGCCAGCAGCTTACCAAGGGAGGTATCGAGGGTCTACGAGCAGTACTTC. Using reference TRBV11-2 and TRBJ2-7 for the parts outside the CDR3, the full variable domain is EAGVAQSPRYKIIEKRQSVAFWCNPISGHATLYWYQQILGQGPKLLIQFQNNGVVDDSQLPKDRFSAERLKGVDSTLKIQPAKLEDSAVYLCASSLPREVSRVYEQYFGPGTRLTVT.